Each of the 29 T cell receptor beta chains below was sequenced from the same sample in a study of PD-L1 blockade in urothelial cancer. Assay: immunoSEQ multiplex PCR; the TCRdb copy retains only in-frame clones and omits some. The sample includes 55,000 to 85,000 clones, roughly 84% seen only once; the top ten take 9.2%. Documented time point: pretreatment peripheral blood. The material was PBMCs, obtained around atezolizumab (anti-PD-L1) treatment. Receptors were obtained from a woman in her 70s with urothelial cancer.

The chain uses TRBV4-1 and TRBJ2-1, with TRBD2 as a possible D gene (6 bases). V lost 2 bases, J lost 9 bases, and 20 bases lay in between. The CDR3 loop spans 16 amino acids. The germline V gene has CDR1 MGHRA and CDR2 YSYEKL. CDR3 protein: CASSQFGTPGDSEQFF. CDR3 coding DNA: TGCGCCAGCAGCCAATTCGGGACCCCCGGGGACTCTGAGCAGTTCTTC.

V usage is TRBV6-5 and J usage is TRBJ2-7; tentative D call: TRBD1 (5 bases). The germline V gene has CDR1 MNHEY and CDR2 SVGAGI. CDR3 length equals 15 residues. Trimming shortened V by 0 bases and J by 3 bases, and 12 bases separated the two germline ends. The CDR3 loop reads CASSYSTAMNYEQYF. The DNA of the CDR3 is TGTGCCAGCAGTTACTCGACAGCCATGAACTACGAGCAGTACTTC.

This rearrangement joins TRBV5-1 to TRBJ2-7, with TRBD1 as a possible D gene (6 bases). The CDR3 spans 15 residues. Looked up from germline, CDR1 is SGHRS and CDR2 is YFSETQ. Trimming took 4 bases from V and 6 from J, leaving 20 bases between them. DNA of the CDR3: TGCGCCAGCAGCCCCACCGGCCAGGGGATCCTCGAGCAGTACTTC. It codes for CASSPTGQGILEQYF.

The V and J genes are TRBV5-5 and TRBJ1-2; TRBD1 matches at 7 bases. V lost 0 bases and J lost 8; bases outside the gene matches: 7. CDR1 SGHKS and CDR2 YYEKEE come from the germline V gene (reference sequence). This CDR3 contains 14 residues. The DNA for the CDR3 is TGTGCCAGCAGCTTGGCCACAGGGGCGGGAGGCTACACCTTC. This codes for CASSLATGAGGYTF.

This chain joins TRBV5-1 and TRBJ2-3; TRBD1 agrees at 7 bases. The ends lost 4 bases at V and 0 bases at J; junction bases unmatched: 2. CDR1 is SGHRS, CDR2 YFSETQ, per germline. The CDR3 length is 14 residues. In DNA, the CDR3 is TGCGCCAGCAGCCGGGACAGTAGCACAGATACGCAGTATTTT. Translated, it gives CASSRDSSTDTQYF.

CDR3 nucleotide sequence: TGCGCCAGCAGCCTGCTGGGGGGAAACACTGAAGCTTTCTTT. Residues: CASSLLGGNTEAFF. The chain is built from TRBV5-1 and TRBJ1-1; perhaps TRBD1 as D (5 bases). Germline CDR1 reads SGHRS; CDR2 reads YFSETQ. Trimming removed 4 bases at V and 2 bases at J, with 12 bases between. The CDR3 totals 14 residues.

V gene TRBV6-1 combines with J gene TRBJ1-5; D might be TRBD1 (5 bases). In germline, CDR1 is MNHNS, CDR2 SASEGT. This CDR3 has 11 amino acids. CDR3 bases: TGTGCAACAGGAGGGGTTCAGCCCCAGCATTTT. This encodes CATGGVQPQHF.

Here the CDR3 DNA reads TGCGCCAGCAGCCCGGACCCCCAAAAAGGAGGCTCCTACAATGAGCAGTTCTTC. Its translation is CASSPDPQKGGSYNEQFF. The chain recombines TRBV5-1 with TRBJ2-1; D is possibly TRBD2 (5 bases). The V gene's germline CDR1 is SGHRS and CDR2 YFSETQ. Trimming shortened V by 4 bases and J by 0 bases, and 20 bases separated the two germline ends. This CDR3 is 18 amino acids long. The full variable domain, completed using reference TRBV5-1 and TRBJ2-1, is KAGVTQTPRYLIKTRGQQVTLSCSPISGHRSVSWYQQTPGQGLQFLFEYFSETQRNKGNFPGRFSGRQFSNSRSEMNVSTLELGDSALYLCASSPDPQKGGSYNEQFFGPGTRLTVL.

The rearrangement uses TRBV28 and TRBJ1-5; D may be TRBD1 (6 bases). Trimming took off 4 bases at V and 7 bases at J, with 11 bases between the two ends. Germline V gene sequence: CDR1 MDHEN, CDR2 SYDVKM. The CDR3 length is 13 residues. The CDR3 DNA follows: TGTGCCAGCAGTTCCGGGACATTGCAGCCCCAGCATTTT. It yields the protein CASSSGTLQPQHF.

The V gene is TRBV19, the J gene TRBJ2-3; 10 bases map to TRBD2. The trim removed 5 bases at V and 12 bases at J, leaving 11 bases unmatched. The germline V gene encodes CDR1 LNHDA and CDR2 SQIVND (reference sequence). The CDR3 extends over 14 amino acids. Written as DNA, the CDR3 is TGTGCCAGTAGTGTGGTCCCCGGGACTAGCGAACAGTATTTT. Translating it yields CASSVVPGTSEQYF. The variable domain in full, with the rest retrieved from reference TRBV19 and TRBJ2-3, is DGGITQSPKYLFRKEGQNVTLSCEQNLNHDAMYWYRQDPGQGLRLIYYSQIVNDFQKGDIAEGYSVSREKKESFPLTVTSAQKNPTAFYLCASSVVPGTSEQYFGPGTRLTVL.

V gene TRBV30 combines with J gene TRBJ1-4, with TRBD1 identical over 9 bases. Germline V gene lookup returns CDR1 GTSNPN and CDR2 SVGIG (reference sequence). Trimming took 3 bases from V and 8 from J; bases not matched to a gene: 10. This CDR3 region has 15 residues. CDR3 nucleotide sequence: TGTGCCTGGAGCGGTGAGGGACAGGGAGGAGAAAAACTGTTTTTT. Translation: CAWSGEGQGGEKLFF.

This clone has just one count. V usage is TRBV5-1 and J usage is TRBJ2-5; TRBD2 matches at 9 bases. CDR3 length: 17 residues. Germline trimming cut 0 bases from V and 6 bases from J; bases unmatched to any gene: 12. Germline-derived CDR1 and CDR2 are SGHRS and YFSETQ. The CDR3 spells CASSLVAGAHNVKTQYF. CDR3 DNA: TGCGCCAGCAGCTTGGTAGCGGGAGCCCATAACGTGAAGACCCAGTACTTC.

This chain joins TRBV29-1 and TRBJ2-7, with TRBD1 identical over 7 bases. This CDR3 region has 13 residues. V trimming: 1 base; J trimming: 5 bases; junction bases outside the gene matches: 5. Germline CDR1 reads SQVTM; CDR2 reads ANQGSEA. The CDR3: CSVEGGQAHEQYF. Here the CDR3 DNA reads TGCAGCGTTGAAGGCGGACAGGCTCACGAGCAGTACTTC.

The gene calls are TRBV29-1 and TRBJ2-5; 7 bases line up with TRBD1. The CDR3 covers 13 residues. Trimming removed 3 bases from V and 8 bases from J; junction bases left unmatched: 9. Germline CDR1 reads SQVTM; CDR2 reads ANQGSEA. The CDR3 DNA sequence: TGCAGCGTTGACAACAGGGGAGACTTCACCCAGTACTTC. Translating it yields CSVDNRGDFTQYF.

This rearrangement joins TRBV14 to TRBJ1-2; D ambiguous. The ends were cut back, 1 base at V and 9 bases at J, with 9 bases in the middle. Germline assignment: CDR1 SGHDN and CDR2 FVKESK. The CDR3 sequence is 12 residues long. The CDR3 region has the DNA TGTGCCAGCAGCCAAGCCCAGGCACGCTACACCTTC. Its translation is CASSQAQARYTF.

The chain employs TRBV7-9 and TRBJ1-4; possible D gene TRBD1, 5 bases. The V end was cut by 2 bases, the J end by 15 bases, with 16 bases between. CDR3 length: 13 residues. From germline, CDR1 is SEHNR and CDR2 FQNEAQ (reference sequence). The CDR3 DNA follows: TGTGCCAGCAGCTTAAGGTTTCAGGGTGGGGTGTTTTTT. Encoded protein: CASSLRFQGGVFF.

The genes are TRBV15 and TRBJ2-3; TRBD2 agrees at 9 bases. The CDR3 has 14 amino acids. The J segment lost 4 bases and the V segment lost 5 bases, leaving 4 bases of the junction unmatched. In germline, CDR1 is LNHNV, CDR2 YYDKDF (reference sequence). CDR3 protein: CATSWGLAADTQYF. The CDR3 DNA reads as TGTGCCACCAGCTGGGGACTAGCAGCAGATACGCAGTATTTT.

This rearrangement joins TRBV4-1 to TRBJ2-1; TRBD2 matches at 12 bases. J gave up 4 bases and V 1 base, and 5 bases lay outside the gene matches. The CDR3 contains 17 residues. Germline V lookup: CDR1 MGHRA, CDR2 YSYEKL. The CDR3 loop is CASSQGPGTSGYNEQFF. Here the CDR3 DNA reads TGCGCCAGCAGCCAAGGACCTGGGACTAGCGGGTACAATGAGCAGTTCTTC.

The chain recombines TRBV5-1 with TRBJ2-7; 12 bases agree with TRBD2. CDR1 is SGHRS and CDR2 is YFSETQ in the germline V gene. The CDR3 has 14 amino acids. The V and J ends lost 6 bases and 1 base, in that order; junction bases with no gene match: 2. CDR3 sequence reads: CASKLAGGSYEQYF. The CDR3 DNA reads TGCGCCAGCAAACTAGCGGGAGGATCCTACGAGCAGTACTTC. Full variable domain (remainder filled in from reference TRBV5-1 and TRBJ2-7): KAGVTQTPRYLIKTRGQQVTLSCSPISGHRSVSWYQQTPGQGLQFLFEYFSETQRNKGNFPGRFSGRQFSNSRSEMNVSTLELGDSALYLCASKLAGGSYEQYFGPGTRLTVT.

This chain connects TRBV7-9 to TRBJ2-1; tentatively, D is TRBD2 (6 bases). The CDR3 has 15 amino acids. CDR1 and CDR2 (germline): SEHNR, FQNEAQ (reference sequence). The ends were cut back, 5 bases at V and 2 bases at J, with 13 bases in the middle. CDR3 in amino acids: CASSGGRGAYNEQFF. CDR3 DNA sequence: TGTGCCAGCAGCGGAGGGCGGGGAGCCTACAATGAGCAGTTCTTC.

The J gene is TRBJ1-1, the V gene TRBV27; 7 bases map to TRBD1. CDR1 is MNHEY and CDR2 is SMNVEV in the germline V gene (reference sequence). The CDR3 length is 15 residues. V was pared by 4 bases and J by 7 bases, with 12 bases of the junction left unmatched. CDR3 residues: CASSSVGAGDSEAFF. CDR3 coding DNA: TGTGCCAGCAGTTCTGTGGGGGCCGGGGACAGTGAAGCTTTCTTT.

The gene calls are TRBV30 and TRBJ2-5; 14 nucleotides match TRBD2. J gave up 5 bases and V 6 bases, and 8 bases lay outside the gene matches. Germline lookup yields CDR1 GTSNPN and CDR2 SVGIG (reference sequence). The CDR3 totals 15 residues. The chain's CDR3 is CACRLAGGPYETQYF. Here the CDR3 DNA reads TGTGCCTGCCGACTAGCGGGGGGGCCGTATGAGACCCAGTACTTC.

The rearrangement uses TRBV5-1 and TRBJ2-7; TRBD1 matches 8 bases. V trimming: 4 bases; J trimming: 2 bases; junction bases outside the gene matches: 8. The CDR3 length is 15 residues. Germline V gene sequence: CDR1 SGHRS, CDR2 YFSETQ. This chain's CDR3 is CASSPGTGATYEQYF. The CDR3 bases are TGCGCCAGCAGCCCGGGGACAGGTGCTACCTACGAGCAGTACTTC.

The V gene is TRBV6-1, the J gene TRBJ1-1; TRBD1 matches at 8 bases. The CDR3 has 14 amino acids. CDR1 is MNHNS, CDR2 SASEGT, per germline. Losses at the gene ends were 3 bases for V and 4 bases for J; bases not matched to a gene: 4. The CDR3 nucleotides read TGTGCCAGCAGTGACACAGGGGGAGGCACTGAAGCTTTCTTT. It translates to CASSDTGGGTEAFF.

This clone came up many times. In DNA, the CDR3 is TGCGCCAGCAGCCAAGATATATGGGACAGGCCCTACGAGCAGTACTTC. This codes for CASSQDIWDRPYEQYF. The chain joins TRBV4-3 to TRBJ2-7; TRBD1 aligns across 8 bases. Per the germline V gene, CDR1 is LGHNA and CDR2 is YSLEER. Trimming cost V 0 bases and J 2 bases; bases outside gene matches: 6. The CDR3 has 16 amino acids.

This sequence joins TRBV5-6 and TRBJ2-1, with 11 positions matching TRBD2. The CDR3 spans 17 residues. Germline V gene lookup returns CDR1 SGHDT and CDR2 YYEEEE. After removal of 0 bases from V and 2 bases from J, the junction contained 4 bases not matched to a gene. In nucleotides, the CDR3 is TGTGCCAGCAGCTTGGCGGGGACTAGCGGACCCTACAATGAGCAGTTCTTC. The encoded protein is CASSLAGTSGPYNEQFF.

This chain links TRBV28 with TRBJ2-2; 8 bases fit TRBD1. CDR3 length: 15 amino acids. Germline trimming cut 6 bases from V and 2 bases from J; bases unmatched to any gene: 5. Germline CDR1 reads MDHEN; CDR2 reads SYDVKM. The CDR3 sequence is CASRSGQDNTGELFF. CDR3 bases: TGTGCCAGCAGATCGGGACAGGATAACACCGGGGAGCTGTTTTTT.

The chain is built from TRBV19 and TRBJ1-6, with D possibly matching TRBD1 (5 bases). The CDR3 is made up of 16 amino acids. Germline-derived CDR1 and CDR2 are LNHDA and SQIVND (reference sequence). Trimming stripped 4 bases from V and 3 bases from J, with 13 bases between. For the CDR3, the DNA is TGTGCCAGTAGTACTGCCACAGGCAGCTATAATTCACCCCTCCACTTT. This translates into CASSTATGSYNSPLHF.

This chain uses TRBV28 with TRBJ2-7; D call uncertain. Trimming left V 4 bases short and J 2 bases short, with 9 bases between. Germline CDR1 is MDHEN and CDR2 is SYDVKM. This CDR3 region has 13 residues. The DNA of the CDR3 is TGTGCCAGCAGTTCCCGACGGGCCTACGAGCAGTACTTC. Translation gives CASSSRRAYEQYF.